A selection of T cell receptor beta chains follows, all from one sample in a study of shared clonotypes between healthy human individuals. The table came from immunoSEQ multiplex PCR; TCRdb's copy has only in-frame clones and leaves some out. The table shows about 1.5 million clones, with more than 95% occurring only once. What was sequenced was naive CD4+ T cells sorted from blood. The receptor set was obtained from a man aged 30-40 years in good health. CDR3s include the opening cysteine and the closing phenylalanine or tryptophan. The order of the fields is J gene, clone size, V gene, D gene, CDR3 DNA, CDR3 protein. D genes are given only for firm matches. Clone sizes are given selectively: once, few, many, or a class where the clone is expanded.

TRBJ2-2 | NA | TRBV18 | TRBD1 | TGTGCCAGCTCACCACGTATACAGGGGGCGACCGGGGAGCTGTTTTTT | CASSPRIQGATGELFF
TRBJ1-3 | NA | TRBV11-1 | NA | TGTGCCAGCAGCTTCAACAGGGATAGCTCTGGAAACACCATATATTTT | CASSFNRDSSGNTIYF
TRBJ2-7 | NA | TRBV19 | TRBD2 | TGTGCCAGTAGCGCGGGACTAGCGAGCGAGCAGTACTTC | CASSAGLASEQYF
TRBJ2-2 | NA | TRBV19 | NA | TGTGCCAGTAGTATATTCCGCCTGACTAGTTGGACCGGGGAGCTGTTTTTT | CASSIFRLTSWTGELFF
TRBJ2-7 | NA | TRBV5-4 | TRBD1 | TGTGCCAGCAGCTTGGGGAAAGGGACAGCGAAGAGCTACGAGCAGTACTTC | CASSLGKGTAKSYEQYF
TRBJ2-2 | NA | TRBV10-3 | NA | TGTGCCATCAGTGAGTCGAAGGTGGGCATGGACACCGGGGAGCTGTTTTTT | CAISESKVGMDTGELFF
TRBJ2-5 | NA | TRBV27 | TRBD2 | TGTGCCAGCAGGAGACTAGCGCAAGAGACCCAGTACTTC | CASRRLAQETQYF
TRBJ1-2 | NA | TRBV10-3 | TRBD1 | TGTGCCATCAGTGAGGGGCAGGGGGGTGGCTACACCTTC | CAISEGQGGGYTF
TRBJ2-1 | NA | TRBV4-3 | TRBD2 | TGCGCCAGCAGCCAACTAGCGGGCCAGACCTACAATGAGCAGTTCTTC | CASSQLAGQTYNEQFF
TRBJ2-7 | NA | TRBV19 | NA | TGTGCCAGTAGTATTAGCTACGAATCAGCCTACGAGCAGTACTTC | CASSISYESAYEQYF
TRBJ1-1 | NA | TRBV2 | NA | TGTGCCAGCATGAGGGGGGGGAAATACACTGAAGCTTTCTTT | CASMRGGKYTEAFF
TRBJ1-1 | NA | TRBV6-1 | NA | TGTGCCAGCAGTGAGCCCCACCCCCGGGGCAGAGGAGTTGAAGCTTTCTTT | CASSEPHPRGRGVEAFF
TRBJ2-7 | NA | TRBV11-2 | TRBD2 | TGTGCCAGCAGACTAACTAGCGGCTCCTACGAGCAGTACTTC | CASRLTSGSYEQYF
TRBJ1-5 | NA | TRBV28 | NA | TGTGCCAGCAGTTTTAGCGGGAATTATGGTGGTCAGCCCCAGCATTTT | CASSFSGNYGGQPQHF
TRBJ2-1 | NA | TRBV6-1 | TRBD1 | TGTGCCAGCAAACCGGGACAGGGGTACAATGAGCAGTTCTTC | CASKPGQGYNEQFF
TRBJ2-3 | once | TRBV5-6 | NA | TGTGCCAGCAGCTTATGGGGACGACGCACAGATACGCAGTATTTT | CASSLWGRRTDTQYF
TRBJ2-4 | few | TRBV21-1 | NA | TGTGCCAGCAGCCTAGAAGCCGGGACAGGGCTCAAAAACATTCAGTACTTC | CASSLEAGTGLKNIQYF
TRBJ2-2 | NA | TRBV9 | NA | TGTGCCAGCAGCGGTATCCTCACCGGGGAGCTGTTTTTT | CASSGILTGELFF
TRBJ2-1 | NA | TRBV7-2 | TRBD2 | TGTGCCAGCAGCCCACCGAGCGGGAGGGCCGGCAATGAGCAGTTCTTC | CASSPPSGRAGNEQFF
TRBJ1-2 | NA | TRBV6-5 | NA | TGTGCCAGCAGTTATATCTGGACGGACCGATTCTATGGCTACACCTTC | CASSYIWTDRFYGYTF
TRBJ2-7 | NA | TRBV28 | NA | TGTGCCAGCAGGGGAGCGGGATTAAGGGGGGAGCAGTACTTC | CASRGAGLRGEQYF
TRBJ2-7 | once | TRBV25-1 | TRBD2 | TGTGCCAGCAGTGGCCGGCTAGCGGTATACGAGCAGTACTTC | CASSGRLAVYEQYF
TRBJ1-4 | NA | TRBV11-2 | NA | TGTGCCAGCAGCTTATCACAAGCTAATGAAAAACTGTTTTTT | CASSLSQANEKLFF
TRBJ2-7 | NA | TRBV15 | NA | TGTGCCACCAGCATCGTCGAGCAGTACTTC | CATSIVEQYF
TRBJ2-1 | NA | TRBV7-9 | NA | TGTGCCAGCAGCTTATTACCGGGAGATACCTACAATGAGCAGTTCTTC | CASSLLPGDTYNEQFF
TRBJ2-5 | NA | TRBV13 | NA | TGTGCCAGCAGCTCCCAGCGGGCCCCCCTGGGGGCAGAGACCCAGTACTTC | CASSSQRAPLGAETQYF
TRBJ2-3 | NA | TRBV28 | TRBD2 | TGTGCCAGCGGGACTAGCGGACGCACAGATACGCAGTATTTT | CASGTSGRTDTQYF
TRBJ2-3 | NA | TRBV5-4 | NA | TGTGCCAGCAGGGGGGGCCAGGGTCACATTTGGTCGGAGTCAGATACGCAGTATTTT | CASRGGQGHIWSESDTQYF
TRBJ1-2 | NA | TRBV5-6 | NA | TGTGCCAGCAGCCGGAGGGCAGGGCCCTATGGCTACACCTTC | CASSRRAGPYGYTF
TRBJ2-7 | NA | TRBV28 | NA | TGTGCCACCCTCCACTACGAGCAGTACTTC | CATLHYEQYF
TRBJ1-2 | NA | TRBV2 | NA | TGTGCCAGCAGTGAATGGAGACAGACCTATGGCTACACCTTC | CASSEWRQTYGYTF
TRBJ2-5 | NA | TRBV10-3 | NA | TGTGCCATCAGTGAGTCAGGGGAGACCCAGTACTTC | CAISESGETQYF
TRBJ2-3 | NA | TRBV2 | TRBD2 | TGTGCCAGCAGTTCTAGCGGTACCACAGATACGCAGTATTTT | CASSSSGTTDTQYF
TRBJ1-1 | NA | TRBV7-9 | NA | TGTGCCAGCGGATTTATGGGGTACACTGAAGCTTTCTTT | CASGFMGYTEAFF
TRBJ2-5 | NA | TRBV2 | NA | TGTGCCAGCAGGCCGGACAGACCTCAAGAGACCCAGTACTTC | CASRPDRPQETQYF
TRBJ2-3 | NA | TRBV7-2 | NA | TGTGCCAGCAGCTTAGGGCCAAAAACCAGCACAGATACGCAGTATTTT | CASSLGPKTSTDTQYF
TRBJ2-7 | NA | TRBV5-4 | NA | TGTGCCAGCAGCGAATCGAGCGGGACACACGACAGACTCTACGAGCAGTACTTC | CASSESSGTHDRLYEQYF
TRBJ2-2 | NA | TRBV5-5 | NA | TGTGCCAGCAGCTTGGCTGCGACCACGAACACCGGGGAGCTGTTTTTT | CASSLAATTNTGELFF
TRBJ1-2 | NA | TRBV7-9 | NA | TGTGCCAGCAGCCCGAACTCGGCAGACTATGGCTACACCTTC | CASSPNSADYGYTF